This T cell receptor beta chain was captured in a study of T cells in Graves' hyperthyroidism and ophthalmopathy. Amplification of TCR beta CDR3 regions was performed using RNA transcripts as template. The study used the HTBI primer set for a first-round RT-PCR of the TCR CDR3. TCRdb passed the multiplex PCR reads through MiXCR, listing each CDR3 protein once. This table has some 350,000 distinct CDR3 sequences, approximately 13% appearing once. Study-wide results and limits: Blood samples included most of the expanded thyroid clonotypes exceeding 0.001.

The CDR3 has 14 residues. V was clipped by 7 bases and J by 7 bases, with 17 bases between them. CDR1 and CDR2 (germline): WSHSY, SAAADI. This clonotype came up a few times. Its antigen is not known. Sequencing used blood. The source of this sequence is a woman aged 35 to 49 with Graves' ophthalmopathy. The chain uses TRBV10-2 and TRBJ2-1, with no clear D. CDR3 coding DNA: TGCGCCAGCACCCCGTTACAAGTTGGAAATGAGCAGTTCTTC. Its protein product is CASTPLQVGNEQFF.